This T cell receptor (beta chain) comes out of a study of radiation and T cells in renal cell carcinoma. Study in general: Nephrectomy followed 15 Gy stereotactic body radiation by 4 weeks. Study results and caveats: From baseline, blood top tumor clonotypes peaked at 2 weeks post-radiation. Pretreatment tumor biopsies were lacking, so baseline clonotypes are unknown.

Comment on this clone: Its specificity is unknown.

Assay used: immunoSEQ multiplex PCR; TCRdb lists only in-frame clones, some missing. Here the sample spans 130,000 to 150,000 clones, 88% being singletons. V lost 3 bases and J 5 bases, leaving 11 bases between the germline ends. CDR1 and CDR2 (germline): SGHDN, FVKESK. The CDR3 has 13 residues. This sample's time point: baseline pretreatment blood. Treatment noted: 15 Gy SBRT to primary tumor, nephrectomy 4 weeks later. Clear cell pathology was present in this patient's renal cell carcinoma. The chain carries TRBV14 and TRBJ2-7; possibly TRBD2 for D (6 bases). The sample was blood, taken from a patient whose treatment included radiotherapy and nephrectomy. This TCR derives from a woman between 45 and 65 years old with renal cell carcinoma. In nucleotides, the CDR3 is TGTGCCAGCAGCCAGGGACTTCCCCACGAGCAGTACTTC. Translated: CASSQGLPHEQYF.